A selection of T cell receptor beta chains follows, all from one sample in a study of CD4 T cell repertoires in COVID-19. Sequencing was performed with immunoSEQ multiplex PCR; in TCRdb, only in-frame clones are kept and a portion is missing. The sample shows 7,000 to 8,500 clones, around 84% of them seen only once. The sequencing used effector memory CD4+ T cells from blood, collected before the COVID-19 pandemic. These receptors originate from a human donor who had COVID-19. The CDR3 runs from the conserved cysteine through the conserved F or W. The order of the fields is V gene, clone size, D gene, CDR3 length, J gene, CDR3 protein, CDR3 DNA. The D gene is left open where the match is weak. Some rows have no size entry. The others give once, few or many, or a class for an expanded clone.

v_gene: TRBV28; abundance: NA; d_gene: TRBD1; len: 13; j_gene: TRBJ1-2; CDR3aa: CASKGQGMRGYTF; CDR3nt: TGTGCCAGCAAGGGACAGGGGATGCGTGGCTACACCTTC
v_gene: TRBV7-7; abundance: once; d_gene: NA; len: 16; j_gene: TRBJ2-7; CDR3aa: CASSPSAGPQPYEQYF; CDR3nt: TGTGCCAGCAGCCCCTCGGCGGGTCCTCAACCCTACGAGCAGTACTTC
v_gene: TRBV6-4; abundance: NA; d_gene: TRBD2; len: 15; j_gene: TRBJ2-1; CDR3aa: CASSDSAGGPNEQFF; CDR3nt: TGTGCCAGCAGTGACTCAGCGGGAGGCCCCAATGAGCAGTTCTTC
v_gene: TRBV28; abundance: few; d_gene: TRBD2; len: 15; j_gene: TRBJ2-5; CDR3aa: CASSLGAGRGETQYF; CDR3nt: TGTGCCAGCAGTTTAGGGGCGGGGCGGGGGGAGACCCAGTACTTC
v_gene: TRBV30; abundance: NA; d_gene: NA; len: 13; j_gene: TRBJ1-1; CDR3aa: CAWSVGRNTEAFF; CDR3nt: TGTGCCTGGAGTGTAGGGAGGAACACTGAAGCTTTCTTT
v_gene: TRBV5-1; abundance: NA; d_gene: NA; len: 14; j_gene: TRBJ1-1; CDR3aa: CASTGGGANTEAFF; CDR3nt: TGCGCCAGCACGGGGGGGGGCGCCAACACTGAAGCTTTCTTT
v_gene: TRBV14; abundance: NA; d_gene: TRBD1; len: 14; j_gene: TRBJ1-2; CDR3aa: CASSQGPGGDGYTF; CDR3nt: TGTGCCAGCAGCCAAGGGCCAGGGGGAGATGGCTACACCTTC
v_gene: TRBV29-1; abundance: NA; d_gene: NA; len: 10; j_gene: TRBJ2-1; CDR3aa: CSVGAGEQFF; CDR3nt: TGCAGCGTTGGTGCAGGTGAGCAGTTCTTC
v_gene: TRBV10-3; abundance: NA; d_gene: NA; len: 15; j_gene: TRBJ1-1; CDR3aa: CAISENAGENTEAFF; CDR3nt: TGTGCCATCAGTGAGAACGCAGGGGAAAACACTGAAGCTTTCTTT
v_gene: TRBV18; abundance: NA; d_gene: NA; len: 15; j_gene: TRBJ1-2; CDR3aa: CASSPEGTALRGYTF; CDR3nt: TGTGCCAGCTCACCGGAGGGAACCGCTCTTCGGGGCTACACCTTC
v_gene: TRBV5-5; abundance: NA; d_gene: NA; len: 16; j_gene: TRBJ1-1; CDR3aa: CASSFPPEYRRTEAFF; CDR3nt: TGTGCCAGCAGCTTTCCTCCTGAATACCGGAGGACTGAAGCTTTCTTT
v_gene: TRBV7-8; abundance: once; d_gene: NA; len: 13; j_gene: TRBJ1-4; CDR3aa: CASSLDRNEKLFF; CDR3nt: TGTGCCAGCAGCTTAGACAGGAATGAAAAACTGTTTTTT
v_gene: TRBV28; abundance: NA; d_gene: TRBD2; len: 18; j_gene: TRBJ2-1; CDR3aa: CASSSGTSGSRPYNEQFF; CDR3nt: TGTGCCAGCAGTTCCGGGACTAGCGGGAGCCGGCCCTACAATGAGCAGTTCTTC
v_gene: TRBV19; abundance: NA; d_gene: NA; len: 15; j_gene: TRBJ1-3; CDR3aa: CASSKRDSSGNTIYF; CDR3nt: TGTGCCAGTAGTAAAAGGGACTCCTCTGGAAACACCATATATTTT
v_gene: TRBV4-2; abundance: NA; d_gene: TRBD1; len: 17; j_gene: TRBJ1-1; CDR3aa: CASSPKVGGQGMTEAFF; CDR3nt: TGTGCCAGCAGCCCGAAGGTGGGAGGACAGGGGATGACTGAAGCTTTCTTT
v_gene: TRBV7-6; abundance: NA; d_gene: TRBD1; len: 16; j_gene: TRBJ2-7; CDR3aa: CASSLWGGQGLYEQYF; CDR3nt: TGTGCCAGCAGCTTATGGGGGGGACAGGGCCTCTACGAGCAGTACTTC
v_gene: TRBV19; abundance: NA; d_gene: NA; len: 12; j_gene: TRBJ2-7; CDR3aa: CASSVVPLEQYF; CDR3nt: TGTGCCAGTAGTGTAGTCCCCCTGGAGCAGTACTTC
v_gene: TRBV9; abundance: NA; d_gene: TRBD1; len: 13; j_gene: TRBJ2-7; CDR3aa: CASSVTGVGEQYF; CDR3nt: TGTGCCAGCAGCGTGACAGGGGTGGGCGAGCAGTACTTC
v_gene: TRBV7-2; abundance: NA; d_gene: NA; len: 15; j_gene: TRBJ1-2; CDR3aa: CASSLGSARGYGYTF; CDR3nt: TGTGCCAGCAGCTTGGGCTCAGCTAGGGGCTATGGCTACACCTTC
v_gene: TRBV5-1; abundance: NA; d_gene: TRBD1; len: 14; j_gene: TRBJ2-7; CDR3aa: CASSRGQGRDEQYF; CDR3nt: TGCGCCAGCAGCCGAGGACAGGGACGGGACGAGCAGTACTTC
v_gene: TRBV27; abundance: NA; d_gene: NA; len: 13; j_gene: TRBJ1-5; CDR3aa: CASKGGLRQPQHF; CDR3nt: TGTGCCAGCAAGGGGGGGCTGCGTCAGCCCCAGCATTTT
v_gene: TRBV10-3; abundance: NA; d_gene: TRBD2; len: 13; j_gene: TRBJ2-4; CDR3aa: CAISEGTSGRFYF; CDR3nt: TGTGCCATCAGTGAGGGGACTAGCGGGAGGTTTTACTTC
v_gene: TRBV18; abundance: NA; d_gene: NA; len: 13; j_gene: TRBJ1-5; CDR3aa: CASSPLPNQPQHF; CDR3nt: TGTGCCAGCTCACCTCTCCCCAATCAGCCCCAGCATTTT
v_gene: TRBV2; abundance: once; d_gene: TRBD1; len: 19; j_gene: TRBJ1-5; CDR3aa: CASSPPFLTGTGLRQPQHF; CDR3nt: TGTGCCAGCAGCCCGCCTTTTCTCACCGGGACAGGGCTTCGGCAGCCCCAGCATTTT
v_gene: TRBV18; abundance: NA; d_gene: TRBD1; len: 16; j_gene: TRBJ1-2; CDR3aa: CASSRTTGGTNYGYTF; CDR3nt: TGTGCCAGCTCACGGACGACAGGGGGGACTAACTATGGCTACACCTTC
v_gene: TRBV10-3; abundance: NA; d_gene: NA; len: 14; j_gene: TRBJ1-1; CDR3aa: CAISDSGVNTEAFF; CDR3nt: TGTGCCATCAGTGACAGCGGAGTGAACACTGAAGCTTTCTTT
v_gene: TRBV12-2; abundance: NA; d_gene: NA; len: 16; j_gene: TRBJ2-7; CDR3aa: CARPIKRSGRSYEQYF; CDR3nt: TGTGCAAGACCGATCAAACGTAGCGGGAGAAGCTACGAGCAGTACTTC
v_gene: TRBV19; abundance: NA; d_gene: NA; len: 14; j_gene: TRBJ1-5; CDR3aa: CASSPQGNNQPQHF; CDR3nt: TGTGCCAGTTCTCCACAGGGTAACAATCAGCCCCAGCATTTT
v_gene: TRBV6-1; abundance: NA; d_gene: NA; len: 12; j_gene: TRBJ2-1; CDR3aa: CASSVTREKQFF; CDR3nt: TGTGCCAGCAGTGTGACAAGAGAGAAGCAGTTCTTC
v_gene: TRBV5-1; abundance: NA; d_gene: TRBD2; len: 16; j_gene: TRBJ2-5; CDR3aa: CASGPIAGGPGETQYF; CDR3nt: TGCGCCAGCGGTCCGATAGCGGGGGGGCCCGGTGAGACCCAGTACTTC
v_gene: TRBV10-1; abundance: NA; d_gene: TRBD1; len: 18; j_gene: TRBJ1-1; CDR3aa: CASRPPAICGTGLTEAFF; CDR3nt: TGCGCCAGCAGACCTCCCGCTATATGTGGGACAGGACTCACTGAAGCTTTCTTT
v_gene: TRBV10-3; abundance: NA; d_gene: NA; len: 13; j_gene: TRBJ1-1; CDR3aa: CAISELPGSEAFF; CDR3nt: TGTGCCATCAGTGAGTTACCGGGATCCGAAGCTTTCTTT
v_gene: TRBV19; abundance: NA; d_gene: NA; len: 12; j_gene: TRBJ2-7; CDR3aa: CASSTTAAEQYF; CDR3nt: TGTGCCAGTAGTACGACTGCGGCCGAGCAGTACTTC
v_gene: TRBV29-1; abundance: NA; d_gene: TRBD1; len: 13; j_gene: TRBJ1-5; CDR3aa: CSVQTGVNQPQHF; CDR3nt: TGCAGCGTTCAAACAGGGGTCAATCAGCCCCAGCATTTT
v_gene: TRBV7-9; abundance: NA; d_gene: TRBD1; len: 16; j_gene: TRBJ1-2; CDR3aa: CASSLRQGGPSGGYTF; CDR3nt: TGTGCCAGCAGCTTAAGACAGGGGGGCCCCTCGGGGGGCTACACCTTC
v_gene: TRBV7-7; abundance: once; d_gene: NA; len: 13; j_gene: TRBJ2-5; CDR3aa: CASSLTRIETQYF; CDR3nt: TGTGCCAGCAGCTTAACCAGGATCGAGACCCAGTACTTC
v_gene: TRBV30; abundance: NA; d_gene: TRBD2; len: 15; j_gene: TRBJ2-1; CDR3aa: CAWSVSLAGAEEQFF; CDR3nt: TGTGCCTGGAGTGTAAGCCTAGCGGGAGCCGAAGAGCAGTTCTTC
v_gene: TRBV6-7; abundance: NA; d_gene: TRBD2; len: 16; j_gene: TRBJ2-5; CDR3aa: CASSYSIAGGNETQYF; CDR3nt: TGTGCCAGCAGTTACTCGATAGCGGGGGGTAACGAGACCCAGTACTTC
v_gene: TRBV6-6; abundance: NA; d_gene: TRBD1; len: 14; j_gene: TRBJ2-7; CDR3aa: CASSFGTGVDEQYF; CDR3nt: TGTGCCAGCAGTTTTGGGACAGGGGTCGACGAGCAGTACTTC
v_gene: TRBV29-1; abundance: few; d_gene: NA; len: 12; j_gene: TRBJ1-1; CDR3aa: CSVLQGNTEAFF; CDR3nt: TGCAGCGTTCTACAGGGAAACACTGAAGCTTTCTTT
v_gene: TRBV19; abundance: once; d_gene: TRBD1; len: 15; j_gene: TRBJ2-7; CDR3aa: CASSVPGTGDHEQYF; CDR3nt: TGTGCCAGTAGTGTCCCCGGGACAGGGGACCACGAGCAGTACTTC
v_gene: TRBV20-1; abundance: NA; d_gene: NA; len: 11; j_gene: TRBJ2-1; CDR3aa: CSASGFNEQFF; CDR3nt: TGCAGTGCTAGCGGGTTCAATGAGCAGTTCTTC
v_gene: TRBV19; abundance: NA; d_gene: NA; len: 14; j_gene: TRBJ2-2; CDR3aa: CASSSGVNTGELFF; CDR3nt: TGTGCCAGTAGTTCAGGGGTGAACACCGGGGAGCTGTTTTTT
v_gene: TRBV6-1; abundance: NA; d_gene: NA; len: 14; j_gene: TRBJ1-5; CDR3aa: CASSDAGTNQPQHF; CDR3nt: TGTGCCAGCAGTGATGCAGGGACAAATCAGCCCCAGCATTTT
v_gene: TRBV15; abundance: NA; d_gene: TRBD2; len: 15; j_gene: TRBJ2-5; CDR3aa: CATSSRGEGAETQYF; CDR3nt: TGTGCCACCAGCAGCCGGGGGGAGGGCGCGGAGACCCAGTACTTC
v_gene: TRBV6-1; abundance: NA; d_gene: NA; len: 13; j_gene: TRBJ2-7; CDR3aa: CASSTGTPYEQYF; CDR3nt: TGTGCCAGCAGTACCGGGACACCTTACGAGCAGTACTTC
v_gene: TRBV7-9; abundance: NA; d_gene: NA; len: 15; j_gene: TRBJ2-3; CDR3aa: CASSSPPGGTDTQYF; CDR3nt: TGTGCCAGCAGCTCCCCCCCGGGAGGCACAGATACGCAGTATTTT
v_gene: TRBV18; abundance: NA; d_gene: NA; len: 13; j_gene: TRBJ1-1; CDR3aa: CASLPSGGSEAFF; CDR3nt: TGTGCCAGCTTACCGAGTGGAGGGTCTGAAGCTTTCTTT